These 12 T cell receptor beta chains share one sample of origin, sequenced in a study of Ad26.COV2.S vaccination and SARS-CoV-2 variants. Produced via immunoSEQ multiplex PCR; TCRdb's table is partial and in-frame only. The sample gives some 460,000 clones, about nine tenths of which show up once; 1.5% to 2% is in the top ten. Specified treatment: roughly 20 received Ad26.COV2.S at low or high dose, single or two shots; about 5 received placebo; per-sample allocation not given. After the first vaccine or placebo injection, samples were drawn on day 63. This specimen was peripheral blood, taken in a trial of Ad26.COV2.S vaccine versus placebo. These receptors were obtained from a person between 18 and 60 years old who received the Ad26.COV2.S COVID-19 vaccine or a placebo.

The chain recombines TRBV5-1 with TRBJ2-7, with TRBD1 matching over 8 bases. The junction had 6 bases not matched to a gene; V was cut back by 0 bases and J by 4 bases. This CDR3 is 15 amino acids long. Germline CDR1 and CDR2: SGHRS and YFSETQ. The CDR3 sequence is CASSLGGQGLYEQYF. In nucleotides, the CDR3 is TGCGCCAGCAGCTTGGGTGGACAGGGCCTTTACGAGCAGTACTTC.

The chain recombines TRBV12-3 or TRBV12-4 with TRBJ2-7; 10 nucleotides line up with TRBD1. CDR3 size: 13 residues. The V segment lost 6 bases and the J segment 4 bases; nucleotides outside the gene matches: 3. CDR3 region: CASRKGQGYEQYF. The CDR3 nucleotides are TGTGCCAGCAGAAAGGGACAGGGGTACGAGCAGTACTTC.

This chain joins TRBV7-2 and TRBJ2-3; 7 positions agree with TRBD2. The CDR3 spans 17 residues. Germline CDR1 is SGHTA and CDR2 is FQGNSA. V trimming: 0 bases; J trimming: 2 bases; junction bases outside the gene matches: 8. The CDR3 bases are TGTGCCAGCAGCTTAGCGCGTGCCAGCGGGAACACAGATACGCAGTATTTT. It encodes CASSLARASGNTDTQYF.

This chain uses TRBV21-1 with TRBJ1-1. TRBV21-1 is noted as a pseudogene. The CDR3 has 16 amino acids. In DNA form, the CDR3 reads TGTGCCAGCAGCAAAGGGGGGTTTGACAGGAACACTGAAGCTTTCTTT. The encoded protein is CASSKGGFDRNTEAFF.

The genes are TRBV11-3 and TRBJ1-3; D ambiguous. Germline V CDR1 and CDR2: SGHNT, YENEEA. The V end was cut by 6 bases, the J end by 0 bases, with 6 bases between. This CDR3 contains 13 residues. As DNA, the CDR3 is TGTGCCAGCAGTCACAACTCTGGAAACACCATATATTTT. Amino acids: CASSHNSGNTIYF.

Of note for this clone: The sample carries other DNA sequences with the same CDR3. CDR3: CASSLRQGASEQFF. CDR3 DNA sequence: TGTGCCAGCAGCCTAAGGCAGGGGGCAAGTGAGCAGTTCTTC. The J gene is TRBJ2-1, the V gene TRBV7-9, with TRBD1 matching 8 bases. V lost 5 bases to trimming and J lost 9 bases; unmatched junction nucleotides: 9. Germline V gene lookup returns CDR1 SEHNR and CDR2 FQNEAQ (reference sequence). This CDR3 region has 14 residues.

DNA for the CDR3: TGTGCCAGCAGCTTATTTGTAGGTTCCGGCTACACCTTC. Encoded protein: CASSLFVGSGYTF. The V and J genes are TRBV7-9 and TRBJ1-2; D is uncertain. Trimming pared 2 bases from V and 8 bases from J, leaving 12 bases between. CDR1 SEHNR and CDR2 FQNEAQ come from the germline V gene (reference sequence). The CDR3 consists of 13 residues.

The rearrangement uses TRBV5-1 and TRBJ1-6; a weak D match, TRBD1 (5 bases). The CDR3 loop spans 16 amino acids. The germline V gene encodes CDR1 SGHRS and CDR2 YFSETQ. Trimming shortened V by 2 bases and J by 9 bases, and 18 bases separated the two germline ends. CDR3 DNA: TGCGCCAGCAGCTTATCCATGACAGCTTTCGGTTCACCCCTCCACTTT. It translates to CASSLSMTAFGSPLHF.

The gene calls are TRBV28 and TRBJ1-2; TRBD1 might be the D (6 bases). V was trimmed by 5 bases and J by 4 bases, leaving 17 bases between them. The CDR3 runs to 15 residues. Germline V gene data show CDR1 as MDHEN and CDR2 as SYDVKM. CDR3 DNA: TGTGCCAGCAGTCTCCCAAGGACAGTCGGCTATGGCTACACCTTC. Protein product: CASSLPRTVGYGYTF.

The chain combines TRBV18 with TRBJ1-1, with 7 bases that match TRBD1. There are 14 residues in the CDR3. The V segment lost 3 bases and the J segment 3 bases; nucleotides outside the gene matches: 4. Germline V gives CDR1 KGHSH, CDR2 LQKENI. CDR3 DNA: TGTGCCAGCTCACCGACAGGGTTGGACACTGAAGCTTTCTTT. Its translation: CASSPTGLDTEAFF.

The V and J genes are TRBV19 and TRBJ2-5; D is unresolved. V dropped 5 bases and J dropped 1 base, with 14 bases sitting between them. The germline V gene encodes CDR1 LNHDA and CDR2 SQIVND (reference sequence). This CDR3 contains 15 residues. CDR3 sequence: CASSETYFGQETQYF. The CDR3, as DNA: TGTGCCAGTAGTGAGACTTACTTCGGCCAAGAGACCCAGTACTTC.

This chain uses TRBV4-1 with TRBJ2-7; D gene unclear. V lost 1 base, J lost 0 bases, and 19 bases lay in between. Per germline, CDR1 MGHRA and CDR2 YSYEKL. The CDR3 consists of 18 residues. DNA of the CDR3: TGCGCCAGCAGCCAAGGCGATCCCACGACACCGTTCTCCTACGAGCAGTACTTC. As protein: CASSQGDPTTPFSYEQYF.